This TCR beta chain was observed in a study of blood T cell repertoires in COVID-19. Original processing methods: Amplification of reference gene primers provided the estimated nucleated cell counts. The repertoire was sequenced with immunoSEQ multiplex PCR; TCRdb's copy has only in-frame clones and lacks some. That table is the source of V, J and clone size, and D and trimming were worked out from the DNA. The sample records roughly 160,000 clones, approximately 84% being singletons. This receptor was identified in a man aged 40-49 years with acute or convalescent COVID-19. The sample was peripheral blood.

The CDR3 bases are TGTGCCAGCGGAAATAGCGGGGGGACGCAGTATTTT. This gives the protein CASGNSGGTQYF. This rearrangement joins TRBV27 to TRBJ2-3; 10 bases align to TRBD2. J gave up 9 bases and V 8 bases, and 5 bases lay outside the gene matches. There are 12 residues in the CDR3. From germline, CDR1 is MNHEY and CDR2 SMNVEV (reference sequence).